This TCR beta chain was recorded in a study of blood T cell repertoires in COVID-19. Study information: Samples of COVID-19 (acute and convalescent) were obtained from the United States, Italy and Spain.

Clones were sequenced by immunoSEQ multiplex PCR, and TCRdb holds only the in-frame ones, with some missing. The sample has 15,000 or so clones, roughly 83% seen once; the top ten hold about a sixth. This clone was picked up a small number of times. The V gene's germline CDR1 is KGHSH and CDR2 LQKENI. The V gene end was trimmed by 9 bases and the J gene end by 6 bases; junction bases not matched to a gene: 9. This CDR3 is built from 14 residues. Material for sequencing was peripheral blood. The clonotype was recovered from a man in his forties or fifties with active or convalescent COVID-19. The J gene is TRBJ1-4, the V gene TRBV18; TRBD1 agrees at 8 bases. CDR3 bases: TGTGCCAGTGTAAAACAGGGGGGCCATGAAAAACTGTTTTTT. It encodes CASVKQGGHEKLFF.